The source of this T cell receptor (beta chain) is a study of cytomegalovirus exposure and HLA in healthy donors. Overall study context: An earlier analysis found roughly 100 million unique TCR beta sequences from approximately 190 million T cells.

CDR3 length equals 16 residues. Germline V gene data show CDR1 as SNHLY and CDR2 as FYNNEI. V gave up 3 bases and J gave up 4 bases, with 16 bases separating them. The primer mix had 60 Vbeta and 13 Jbeta primers. Clones were read by immunoSEQ multiplex PCR, and TCRdb kept only the in-frame ones, dropping some. The sample comprises 200,000 to 250,000 clones, 85% to 90% of which are singletons, and over 1% rests with the top ten. The clonotype originates from a human donor in good health. This chain connects TRBV2 to TRBJ2-1, with D tentatively TRBD2 (5 bases). The sequenced material came from PBMCs. CDR3 sequence: CASSEFVSGFYNEQFF. CDR3 sequence (DNA): TGTGCCAGCAGTGAGTTTGTGTCGGGGTTTTACAATGAGCAGTTCTTC.